One sample yielded the 12 T cell receptor beta chains listed below, sequenced in a study of beta chain features in type 1 diabetes. Expressed TCRB transcripts were sequenced after all isolated RNA was converted to cDNA. Generated by immunoSEQ multiplex PCR, the TCRdb table keeps only in-frame clones and is missing some. The sample carries roughly 500,000 clones, approximately 10% recorded once. The sample was naive CD4+ T cells from blood. The source is a woman under 30 in good health.

The V call is TRBV5-1, the J call TRBJ2-7; D is unclear. The CDR3 loop spans 13 amino acids. V lost 0 bases and J 6 bases, leaving 10 bases between the germline ends. Germline CDR1 and CDR2: SGHRS and YFSETQ. CDR3 protein: CASSLEREREQYF. The DNA for the CDR3 is TGCGCCAGCAGCTTGGAAAGGGAACGCGAGCAGTACTTC.

This sequence joins TRBV7-2 and TRBJ2-7; either TRBD1 or TRBD2 may fit D (5 bases each). CDR1 SGHTA and CDR2 FQGNSA come from the germline V gene. The CDR3 is 16 residues long. Trimming took 4 bases from V and 3 from J, leaving 19 bases between them. This CDR3 reads CASSSSGTNPRYEQYF. The CDR3 nucleotides read TGTGCCAGCAGCTCCTCCGGGACCAACCCTCGCTACGAGCAGTACTTC.

This clone has more than one count but fewer than ten. The rearrangement joins TRBV28 to TRBJ2-3, with D perhaps assigned TRBD1 or TRBD2 (6 bases each). Germline assignment: CDR1 MDHEN and CDR2 SYDVKM. The CDR3 is 14 residues long. V lost 7 bases and J 2 bases, leaving 13 bases between the germline ends. The CDR3: CASTRGGDTDTQYF. CDR3 in DNA: TGTGCCAGCACCAGGGGCGGGGACACAGATACGCAGTATTTT.

The chain uses TRBV29-1 and TRBJ2-1; weak D call: TRBD1 (7 bases). Trimming cost V 1 base and J 3 bases, with 16 bases left between them. The CDR3 has 16 residues. CDR1 and CDR2 (germline): SQVTM, ANQGSEA. The CDR3 loop reads CSVEVGRQGLYNEQFF. The CDR3 DNA reads as TGCAGCGTTGAAGTTGGGCGACAGGGACTCTACAATGAGCAGTTCTTC.

The chain uses TRBV30 and TRBJ2-7; no reliable D call. Germline CDR1 and CDR2: GTSNPN and SVGIG (reference sequence). The CDR3 consists of 14 residues. Between the trimmed V and J ends, which lost 1 base and 3 bases, there was a span of 13 bases. The CDR3 coding sequence is TGTGCCTGGAGTGGGGATAACGGCCGCTACGAGCAGTACTTC. Translation gives CAWSGDNGRYEQYF. Supplemented by reference TRBV30 and TRBJ2-7, the full variable domain reads SQTIHQWPATLVQPVGSPLSLECTVEGTSNPNLYWYRQAAGRGLQLLFYSVGIGQISSEVPQNLSASRPQDRQFILSSKKLLLSDSGFYLCAWSGDNGRYEQYFGPGTRLTVT.

V is TRBV6-5 and J is TRBJ2-1; 7 bases are shared with TRBD1. Germline V CDR1 and CDR2: MNHEY, SVGAGI. This CDR3 is built from 16 residues. After removal of 2 bases from V and 0 bases from J, the junction contained 4 bases not matched to a gene. The CDR3 nucleotides read TGTGCCAGCAGTTACGGTACAGGGGCCTCCTACAATGAGCAGTTCTTC. Protein sequence: CASSYGTGASYNEQFF.

In this sample, this clone turned up a few times. Other DNA sequences in this specimen translate into the identical CDR3. This chain uses TRBV7-2 with TRBJ2-5; TRBD1 is a possible D gene (5 bases). V dropped 3 bases and J dropped 4 bases, with 12 bases sitting between them. This CDR3 comprises 14 residues. CDR1 and CDR2 (germline): SGHTA, FQGNSA. CDR3 sequence (DNA): TGTGCCAGCAGCTTGGCAGGGCGTGGAGAGACCCAGTACTTC. This translates into CASSLAGRGETQYF.

The chain is built from TRBV25-1 and TRBJ1-4, with D possibly being TRBD1 (5 bases). CDR3 length: 14 residues. Germline V lookup: CDR1 MGHDK, CDR2 SYGVNS. Trimming stripped 5 bases from V and 0 bases from J, with 7 bases between. The CDR3: CASSSRATNEKLFF. The CDR3 DNA sequence: TGTGCCAGCAGTTCCAGGGCAACTAATGAAAAACTGTTTTTT. Supplemented by reference TRBV25-1 and TRBJ1-4, the full variable domain reads EADIYQTPRYLVIGTGKKITLECSQTMGHDKMYWYQQDPGMELHLIHYSYGVNSTEKGDLSSESTVSRIRTEHFPLTLESARPSHTSQYLCASSSRATNEKLFFGSGTQLSVL.

The chain employs TRBV7-2 and TRBJ1-2; 8 bases align to TRBD1. Germline V CDR1 and CDR2: SGHTA, FQGNSA. The trim removed 4 bases at V and 2 bases at J, leaving 3 bases unmatched. The CDR3 has 14 residues. DNA for the CDR3: TGTGCCAGCAGCTATCGGGACAGGAACTATGGCTACACCTTC. Its translation is CASSYRDRNYGYTF. Complete variable domain (other parts from reference TRBV7-2 and TRBJ1-2): GAGVSQSPSNKVTEKGKDVELRCDPISGHTALYWYRQSLGQGLEFLIYFQGNSAPDKSGLPSDRFSAERTGGSVSTLTIQRTQQEDSAVYLCASSYRDRNYGYTFGSGTRLTVV.

This clone came up a few times. This sequence joins TRBV7-9 and TRBJ2-1, with D uncertain. Trimming cost V 8 bases and J 9 bases, with 14 bases left between them. This CDR3 has 12 amino acids. Germline CDR1 is SEHNR and CDR2 is FQNEAQ (reference sequence). CDR3 in DNA: TGTGCCAGCGTCCCTATCACCGGTGAGCAGTTCTTC. Its translation is CASVPITGEQFF.

The chain links TRBV7-9 to TRBJ1-1; 9 nucleotides align to TRBD1. The CDR3 has 13 residues. With 6 bases clipped from V and 6 bases from J, the junction kept 5 bases outside the gene matches. Germline CDR1 SEHNR, CDR2 FQNEAQ (reference sequence). The CDR3 loop is CASRHRQGAEAFF. The CDR3 DNA follows: TGTGCCAGCAGGCATCGACAGGGGGCTGAAGCTTTCTTT.

This chain joins TRBV30 and TRBJ2-2; D is unresolved. The germline gives CDR1 GTSNPN, CDR2 SVGIG (reference sequence). Trimming stripped 5 bases from V and 5 bases from J, with 12 bases between. This CDR3 is 13 amino acids long. The CDR3 bases are TGTGCCTGGTCATATAGGTCGACCGGGGAGCTGTTTTTT. As protein: CAWSYRSTGELFF.